The rows below give T cell receptor beta chains drawn from one sample of a study of breast tumors, draining lymph nodes, adjacent tissues. TCRdb used MiXCR to reprocess the multiplex PCR reads, holding one entry per CDR3 protein. The data contain a few hundred thousand distinct CDR3 sequences, 30% to 35% of them singletons. What was sequenced was axillary lymph node tissue. Receptor source: a female donor with breast cancer. Some clones in this sample may be carry-over from other donors' samples. Each CDR3 is given with its conserved first and last residue. The D gene is left open where the match is weak. Clone size is shown for a subset of rows, as once, few, many or a class of expanded clone.

TRBD1	TRBV7-9	TRBJ2-6	-	19	CASSFRQGQGHSGANVLTF	TGTGCCAGCAGCTTTCGACAGGGTCAGGGGCACTCTGGGGCCAACGTCCTGACTTTC
TRBD1	TRBV6-5	TRBJ2-3	many	15	CASSYQGQSTDTQYF	TGTGCCAGCAGTTATCAGGGACAGAGCACAGATACGCAGTATTTT
TRBD2	TRBV7-2	TRBJ2-5	few	17	CASSLDLNSGDQEPQYF	TGTGCCAGCAGCTTAGATCTTAATAGCGGGGACCAAGAGCCCCAGTACTTC
-	TRBV6-6	TRBJ1-4	many	14	CASSYSRTVEKLFF	TGTGCCAGCAGTTACTCGAGGACAGTCGAAAAACTGTTTTTT
TRBD2	TRBV27	TRBJ2-2	-	15	CASSYSGRDTGELFF	TGTGCCAGCAGTTACAGCGGGAGGGACACCGGGGAGCTGTTTTTT
-	TRBV10-3	TRBJ1-2	many	14	CAISEDVGSYGYTF	TGTGCCATCAGTGAGGATGTGGGCAGCTATGGCTACACCTTC
TRBD1	TRBV7-9	TRBJ1-4	-	17	CASSFLPGTGLQGKLFF	TGTGCCAGCAGCTTTCTCCCCGGGACAGGCTTGCAGGGAAAACTGTTTTTT
-	TRBV3-1	TRBJ2-1	many	12	CASSLWSGDQFF	TGTGCCAGCAGCCTATGGTCGGGGGACCAGTTCTTC
TRBD1	TRBV15	TRBJ1-5	many	14	CATSRLTGNQPQHF	TGTGCCACCAGCAGGTTGACAGGGAATCAGCCCCAGCATTTT
-	TRBV7-2	TRBJ2-1	many	12	CASSLETNEQFF	TGTGCCAGCAGCTTAGAAACGAATGAGCAGTTCTTC
-	TRBV5-5	TRBJ2-7	-	12	CASSSGPGEQYF	TGCGCCAGCAGCTCGGGACCGGGGGAGCAGTACTTC
TRBD2	TRBV14	TRBJ2-1	few	18	CASSPWTSGTSSYNEQFF	TGTGCCAGCAGCCCATGGACTAGCGGGACCAGCTCCTACAATGAGCAGTTCTTC
-	TRBV20-1	TRBJ1-2	many	16	CSARDPQAGANYGYTF	TGCAGTGCTAGAGATCCCCAGGCAGGGGCTAACTATGGCTACACCTTC
TRBD2	TRBV24-1	TRBJ2-2	many	20	CATSDLGLKRENYDTGELFF	TGTGCCACCAGTGATTTGGGCCTGAAGCGGGAGAACTACGACACCGGGGAGCTGTTTTTT
-	TRBV12-3/TRBV12-4	TRBJ1-3	many	15	CASSLGHRAGNTIYF	TGTGCCAGCAGCCTGGGTCATAGGGCTGGAAACACCATATATTTT
-	TRBV9	TRBJ2-3	few	13	CASSGWGSDTQYF	TGTGCCAGCAGCGGGTGGGGTTCAGATACGCAGTATTTT
TRBD1	TRBV18	TRBJ1-5	few	16	CASSPRGQVGNQPQHF	TGTGCCAGCTCACCACGGGGACAGGTTGGCAATCAGCCCCAGCATTTT
-	TRBV9	TRBJ2-7	many	15	CASSRSGTHPYEQYF	TGTGCCAGCAGCAGATCCGGGACACACCCCTACGAGCAGTACTTC
TRBD2	TRBV11-3	TRBJ2-1	many	14	CASSLGTSGDPQFF	TGTGCCAGCAGCTTAGGGACTAGCGGGGATCCGCAGTTCTTC
TRBD1	TRBV7-2	TRBJ1-4	many	15	CASSHSRGRNEKLFF	TGTGCCAGCAGCCATTCCAGGGGGCGAAATGAAAAACTGTTTTTT
-	TRBV7-2	TRBJ2-5	many	17	CASSPGFMARRAEPQYF	TGTGCCAGCAGCCCAGGGTTTATGGCGCGCCGGGCGGAGCCCCAGTACTTC
TRBD2	TRBV5-5	TRBJ2-1	-	17	CASSFSRGAGGDPEQFF	TGTGCCAGCAGTTTCTCTAGGGGAGCGGGGGGGGACCCCGAGCAGTTCTTC
TRBD1	TRBV30	TRBJ1-6	many	14	CAWRGQSNNSPLHF	TGTGCCTGGAGGGGACAGTCAAATAATTCACCCCTCCACTTT
-	TRBV6-1	TRBJ1-5	many	15	CASSEAGGFSQPQHF	TGTGCCAGCAGTGAAGCAGGTGGTTTCAGTCAGCCCCAGCATTTT
TRBD1	TRBV18	TRBJ2-5	many	16	CASSPKDRGGRETQYF	TGTGCCAGCTCACCCAAAGACAGGGGTGGACGAGAGACCCAGTACTTC
-	TRBV7-9	TRBJ2-5	many	15	CASSLTDVGGETQYF	TGTGCCAGCAGCTTAACCGATGTGGGGGGAGAGACCCAGTACTTC
-	TRBV3-1	TRBJ1-2	many	14	CASSLWAENYGYTF	TGTGCCAGCAGCTTATGGGCGGAAAACTATGGCTACACCTTC
TRBD2	TRBV11-3	TRBJ2-5	many	16	CASSLGGSGGQETQYF	TGTGCCAGCAGCTTGGGCGGGAGCGGGGGCCAAGAGACCCAGTACTTC
-	TRBV6-6	TRBJ1-1	-	12	CASSYSAALAFF	TGTGCCAGCAGTTACTCCGCGGCTTTAGCTTTCTTT
-	TRBV7-6	TRBJ2-7	many	17	CASSLRQTPNTLYEQYF	TGTGCCAGCAGCTTAAGACAAACCCCAAACACCTTGTACGAGCAGTACTTC
-	TRBV19	TRBJ1-3	many	16	CASRLTEISSGNTIYF	TGTGCCAGTAGATTGACAGAAATTAGCTCTGGAAACACCATATATTTT
-	TRBV15	TRBJ1-6	-	13	CATSRDPSSPLHF	TGTGCCACCAGCAGAGATCCGAGTTCACCCCTCCACTTT
-	TRBV4-1	TRBJ2-2	many	16	CASSPSDMGFPGELFF	TGCGCCAGCAGCCCTTCCGACATGGGGTTCCCCGGGGAGCTGTTTTTT
-	TRBV7-3	TRBJ1-2	many	13	CASSLLGNYGYTF	TGTGCCAGCAGCCTCCTAGGGAACTATGGCTACACCTTC
TRBD2	TRBV19	TRBJ2-3	many	16	CASSRLAGGPTDTQYF	TGTGCCAGTAGCAGACTAGCGGGAGGGCCCACAGATACGCAGTATTTT
-	TRBV20-1	TRBJ1-1	-	14	CSARDLDGNTEAFF	TGCAGTGCTAGAGACCTGGACGGGAACACTGAAGCTTTCTTT
-	TRBV15	TRBJ2-3	many	17	CATSRGETRFFTDTQYF	TGTGCCACCAGCAGGGGAGAGACTAGATTTTTTACAGATACGCAGTATTTT
-	TRBV12-5	TRBJ1-2	many	13	CASAKQPNYGYTF	TGTGCTAGTGCCAAACAGCCGAACTATGGCTACACCTTC
TRBD2	TRBV20-1	TRBJ2-3	many	15	CSARPSGGRADTQYF	TGCAGTGCTAGACCATCGGGGGGGAGGGCAGATACGCAGTATTTT
-	TRBV24-1	TRBJ1-2	-	16	CASSLLGGDTLYGYTF	TGCGCCAGCAGCTTGTTAGGTGGGGACACCTTATATGGCTACACCTTC
TRBD2	TRBV7-2	TRBJ2-7	-	15	CASSLGGGGGYEQYF	TGTGCCAGCAGCTTAGGGGGCGGGGGAGGATACGAGCAGTACTTC
TRBD1	TRBV10-3	TRBJ2-1	many	15	CAISTNRGRGNEQFF	TGTGCCATCAGCACCAACAGGGGGCGTGGGAATGAGCAGTTCTTC
TRBD1	TRBV11-1	TRBJ2-6	-	20	CASSSPTPQGQGAGANVLTF	TGTGCCAGCAGCTCTCCAACACCTCAAGGACAGGGGGCTGGGGCCAACGTCCTGACTTTC
TRBD1	TRBV7-9	TRBJ1-2	many	14	CASSPGQENYGYTF	TGTGCCAGCAGCCCGGGACAGGAGAACTATGGCTACACCTTC
TRBD1	TRBV6-1	TRBJ1-3	-	14	CASLWTGPGNTTYF	TGTGCCAGCCTGTGGACAGGGCCTGGAAACACCACATATTTT
-	TRBV28	TRBJ1-2	-	12	CASRAPGFGYTF	TGTGCCAGCAGGGCTCCCGGATTTGGCTACACCTTC
-	TRBV29-1	TRBJ2-1	once	13	CRAITGAANEQFF	TGCAGGGCCATAACCGGGGCAGCCAATGAGCAGTTCTTC
TRBD1	TRBV12-3/TRBV12-4	TRBJ2-5	many	12	CASRDRGETQYF	TGTGCCAGCAGGGACAGGGGAGAGACCCAGTACTTC